A selection of T cell receptor beta chains follows, all from one sample in a study of human T cells and chemical hapten exposure. Each CDR3 protein gets one entry after TCRdb re-called the 5' RACE reads with MiXCR. Altogether about 120,000 distinct CDR3 sequences are present, approximately 19% being singletons, with the ten largest covering around 3%. Receptors originate from a human donor in good health. The CDR3 runs from the conserved cysteine through the conserved F or W. The D gene is left open where the match is weak. For some rows the clone size is stated as once, few or many, or as a class when expanded; others skip it.

j_call	clone_size	d_call	v_call	cdr3_length	cdr3_aa	cdr3_nt
TRBJ2-1	few	TRBD2	TRBV28	15	CASSSAGVGYNEQFF	TGTGCCAGCAGTTCCGCGGGAGTCGGGTACAATGAGCAGTTCTTC
TRBJ2-3	few	NA	TRBV29-1	12	CSELTVTDTQYF	TGCAGCGAACTGACAGTGACAGATACGCAGTATTTT
TRBJ1-2	few	NA	TRBV20-1	10	CSARRNGYTF	TGCAGTGCTAGAAGGAATGGCTACACCTTC
TRBJ1-4	NA	NA	TRBV14	15	CASSQDRTGGEKLFF	TGTGCCAGCAGCCAAGATCGGACGGGGGGTGAAAAACTGTTTTTT
TRBJ1-6	NA	NA	TRBV6-4	13	CASAGTRNSPLHF	TGTGCCAGCGCCGGGACAAGAAATTCACCCCTCCACTTT
TRBJ2-2	NA	NA	TRBV7-9	16	CASSLAGASNTGELFF	TGTGCCAGCAGCTTAGCAGGGGCGTCGAACACCGGGGAGCTGTTTTTT
TRBJ2-3	NA	TRBD2	TRBV28	15	CASRVIAGSTDTQYF	TGTGCCAGCAGGGTGATAGCGGGAAGCACAGATACGCAGTATTTT
TRBJ1-2	few	TRBD1	TRBV3-1	18	CASSQVDWGQTGDPGYTF	TGTGCCAGCAGCCAAGTTGATTGGGGGCAGACAGGGGACCCTGGCTACACCTTC
TRBJ2-3	few	TRBD2	TRBV12-3/TRBV12-4	16	CASTQLSGGPTDTQYF	TGTGCCAGCACCCAGCTCTCGGGAGGGCCTACAGATACGCAGTATTTT
TRBJ2-3	NA	TRBD2	TRBV28	17	CASSVPGLAKTEDTQYF	TGTGCCAGCAGTGTACCGGGACTAGCGAAGACGGAGGATACGCAGTATTTT
TRBJ2-5	NA	NA	TRBV30	13	CAWRRGIQETQYF	TGTGCCTGGAGAAGGGGCATACAAGAGACCCAGTACTTC
TRBJ1-5	few	NA	TRBV27	17	CASSSLKPRDIIGPQHF	TGTGCCAGCAGTTCCCTCAAACCCAGGGATATCATTGGGCCCCAGCATTTT
TRBJ1-5	NA	NA	TRBV10-3	14	CAISEDGGSSTQHF	TGTGCCATCAGTGAGGACGGGGGAAGTAGTACCCAGCATTTT
TRBJ1-2	NA	NA	TRBV5-1	13	CASSLGTPYGYTF	TGCGCCAGCAGCTTGGGGACGCCTTATGGCTACACCTTC
TRBJ1-5	NA	NA	TRBV20-1	12	CSASEGGQPQHF	TGCAGTGCTAGTGAGGGCGGACAGCCCCAGCATTTT
TRBJ2-3	NA	TRBD1	TRBV28	15	CASSFTGQAADTQYF	TGTGCCAGCAGTTTCACGGGACAGGCGGCAGATACGCAGTATTTT
TRBJ2-5	NA	TRBD2	TRBV4-1	17	CASSPGTTGGSQETQYF	TGCGCCAGCAGCCCCGGAACGACGGGAGGTTCTCAAGAGACCCAGTACTTC
TRBJ2-3	NA	NA	TRBV20-1	12	CSAHHSPDTQYF	TGCAGTGCACACCATAGCCCAGATACGCAGTATTTT
TRBJ2-3	NA	NA	TRBV27	17	CASSLGFWHNRTDTQYF	TGTGCCAGCAGTTTAGGGTTTTGGCACAACCGCACAGATACGCAGTATTTT
TRBJ2-3	NA	NA	TRBV11-2	13	CASSLGGLYTQYF	TGTGCCAGCAGCTTAGGAGGGTTGTATACGCAGTATTTT
TRBJ2-3	few	TRBD2	TRBV20-1	16	CSARDSSSGRTDTQYF	TGCAGTGCTAGAGATTCGAGTAGCGGGAGAACAGATACGCAGTATTTT
TRBJ2-7	few	NA	TRBV12-3/TRBV12-4	14	CASSFERTPYEQYF	TGTGCCAGCAGTTTCGAGCGGACTCCCTACGAGCAGTACTTC